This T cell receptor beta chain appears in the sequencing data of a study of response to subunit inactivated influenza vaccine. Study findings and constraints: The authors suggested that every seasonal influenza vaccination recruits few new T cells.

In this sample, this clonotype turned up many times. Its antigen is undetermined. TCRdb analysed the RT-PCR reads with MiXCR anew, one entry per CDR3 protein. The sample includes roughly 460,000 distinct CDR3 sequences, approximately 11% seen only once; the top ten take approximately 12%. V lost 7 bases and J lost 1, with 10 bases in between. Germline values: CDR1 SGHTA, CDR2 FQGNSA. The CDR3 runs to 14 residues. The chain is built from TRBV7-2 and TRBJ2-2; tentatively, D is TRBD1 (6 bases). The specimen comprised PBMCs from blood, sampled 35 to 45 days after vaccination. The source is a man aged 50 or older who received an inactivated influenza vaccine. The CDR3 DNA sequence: TGTGCCAGCACCCAGACAGGGAACACCGGGGAGCTGTTTTTT. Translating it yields CASTQTGNTGELFF.